These 3 T cell receptor beta chains were sequenced from one sample in a study of shared clonotypes between healthy human individuals. Measured with immunoSEQ multiplex PCR; TCRdb has only the in-frame clones, and not every one. The sample consists of some 2,500,000 clones, roughly 92% of them appearing once. Material for sequencing was naive CD4+ T cells from PBMCs. The sample's subset: CD45RA+ positively selected. The receptors were sampled from a young man in good health. Some clones in this sample may be carry-over from other donors' samples.

The rearrangement uses TRBV27 and TRBJ2-1, with 9 bases matching TRBD2. This CDR3 contains 16 residues. The V gene's germline CDR1 is MNHEY and CDR2 SMNVEV (reference sequence). The junction had 11 bases not matched to a gene; V was cut back by 7 bases and J by 4 bases. The CDR3 bases are TGTGCCAGCACCCGTAAAGCGGGAGGAGTATACAATGAGCAGTTCTTC. Its protein product is CASTRKAGGVYNEQFF.

The gene calls are TRBV15 and TRBJ1-4; a weak D match, TRBD1 (5 bases). V was shortened by 6 bases and J by 10 bases, with 21 bases between the two germline ends. The CDR3 runs to 15 residues. Germline loops: CDR1 LNHNV, CDR2 YYDKDF (reference sequence). The CDR3 sequence: CATRGGELPGGKLFF. CDR3 DNA sequence: TGTGCCACCAGGGGGGGTGAGCTCCCCGGAGGAAAACTGTTTTTT.

J is TRBJ2-5 and V is TRBV7-9; D gene ambiguous. Germline CDR1 SEHNR, CDR2 FQNEAQ (reference sequence). The CDR3 runs 16 residues. V was shortened by 4 bases and J by 7 bases, with 22 bases between the two germline ends. The CDR3 loop reads CASSSRFSPGPVTQYF. The CDR3 coding sequence is TGTGCCAGCAGCTCTAGGTTCAGTCCAGGCCCGGTGACCCAGTACTTC.